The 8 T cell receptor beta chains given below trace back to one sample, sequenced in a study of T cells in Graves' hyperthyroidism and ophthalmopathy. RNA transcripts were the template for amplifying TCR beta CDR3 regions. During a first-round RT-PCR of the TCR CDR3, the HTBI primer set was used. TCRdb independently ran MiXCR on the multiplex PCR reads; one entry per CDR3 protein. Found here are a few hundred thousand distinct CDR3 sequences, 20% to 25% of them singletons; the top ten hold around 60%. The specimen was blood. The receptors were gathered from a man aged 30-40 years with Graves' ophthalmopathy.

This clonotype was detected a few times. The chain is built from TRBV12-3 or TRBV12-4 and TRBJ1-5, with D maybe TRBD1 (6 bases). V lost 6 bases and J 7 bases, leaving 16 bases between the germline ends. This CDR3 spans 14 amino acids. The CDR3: CASRSGARGQPQHF. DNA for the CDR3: TGTGCCAGCAGATCCGGGGCCAGGGGACAGCCCCAGCATTTT.

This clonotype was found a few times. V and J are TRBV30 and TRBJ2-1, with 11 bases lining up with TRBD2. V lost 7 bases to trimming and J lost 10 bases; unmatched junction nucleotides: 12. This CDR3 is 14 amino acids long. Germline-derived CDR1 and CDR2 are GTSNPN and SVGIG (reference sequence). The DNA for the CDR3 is TGTGCCTCAGATAGGCCCAGGACTAGCGGGGAGCAGTTCTTC. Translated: CASDRPRTSGEQFF.

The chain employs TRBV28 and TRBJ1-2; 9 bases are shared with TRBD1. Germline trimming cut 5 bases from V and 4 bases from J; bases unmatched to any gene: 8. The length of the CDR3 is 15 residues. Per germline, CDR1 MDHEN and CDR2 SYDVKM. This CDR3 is CASSNVGTGSYGYTF. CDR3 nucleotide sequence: TGTGCCAGCAGTAACGTTGGGACAGGGAGCTATGGCTACACCTTC.

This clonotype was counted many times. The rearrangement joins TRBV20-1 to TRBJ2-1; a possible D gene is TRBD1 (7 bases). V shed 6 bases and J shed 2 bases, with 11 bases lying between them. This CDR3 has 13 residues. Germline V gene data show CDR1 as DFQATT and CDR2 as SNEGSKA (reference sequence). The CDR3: CSARDSPYNEQFF. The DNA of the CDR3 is TGCAGTGCGCGGGACAGCCCCTACAATGAGCAGTTCTTC.

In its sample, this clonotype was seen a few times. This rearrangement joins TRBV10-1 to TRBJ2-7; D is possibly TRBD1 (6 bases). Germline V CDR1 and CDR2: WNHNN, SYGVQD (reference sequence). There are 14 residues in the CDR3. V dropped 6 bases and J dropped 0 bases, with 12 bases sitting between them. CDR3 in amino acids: CASSQDRISYEQYF. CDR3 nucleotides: TGCGCCAGCAGCCAAGACAGGATCTCCTACGAGCAGTACTTC.

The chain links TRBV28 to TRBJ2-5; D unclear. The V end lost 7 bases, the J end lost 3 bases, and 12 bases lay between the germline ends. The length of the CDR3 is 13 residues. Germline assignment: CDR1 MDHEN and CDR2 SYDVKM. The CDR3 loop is CASTVQPKETQYF. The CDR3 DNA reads TGTGCCAGCACCGTCCAGCCCAAAGAGACCCAGTACTTC.

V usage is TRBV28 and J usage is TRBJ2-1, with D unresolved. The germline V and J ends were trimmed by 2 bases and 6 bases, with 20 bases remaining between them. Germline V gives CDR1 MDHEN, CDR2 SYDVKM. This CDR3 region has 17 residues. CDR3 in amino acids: CASSLTVSSYIPNEQFF. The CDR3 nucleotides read TGTGCCAGCAGTTTAACAGTCTCCTCTTATATTCCCAATGAGCAGTTCTTC.

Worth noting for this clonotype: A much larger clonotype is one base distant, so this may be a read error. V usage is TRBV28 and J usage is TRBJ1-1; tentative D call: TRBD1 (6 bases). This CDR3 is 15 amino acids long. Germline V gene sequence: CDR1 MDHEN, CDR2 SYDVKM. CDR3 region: CASSGQNLMNTKAFF. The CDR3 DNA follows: TGTGCCAGCAGTGGACAGAACTTAATGAACACTAAAGCTTTCTTT.